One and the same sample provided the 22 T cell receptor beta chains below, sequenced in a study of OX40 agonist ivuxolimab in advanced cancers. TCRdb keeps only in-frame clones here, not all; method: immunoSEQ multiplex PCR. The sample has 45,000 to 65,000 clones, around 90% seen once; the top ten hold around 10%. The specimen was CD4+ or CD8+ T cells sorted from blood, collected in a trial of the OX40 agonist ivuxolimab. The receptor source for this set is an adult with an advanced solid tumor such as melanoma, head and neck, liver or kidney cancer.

The CDR3 spells CASSLPGPPKSGNTIYF. The CDR3 nucleotides read TGTGCCAGCAGCCTTCCGGGACCCCCAAAATCTGGAAACACCATATATTTT. V and J are TRBV14 and TRBJ1-3, with D perhaps TRBD1 (5 bases). Germline V lookup: CDR1 SGHDN, CDR2 FVKESK. The V and J ends lost 4 bases and 1 base respectively, with 17 bases between them. The CDR3 contains 17 residues.

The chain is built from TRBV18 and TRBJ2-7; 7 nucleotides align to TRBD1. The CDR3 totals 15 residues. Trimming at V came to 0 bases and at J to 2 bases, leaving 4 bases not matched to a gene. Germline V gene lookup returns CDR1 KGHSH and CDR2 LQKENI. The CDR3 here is CASSPPDRATYEQYF. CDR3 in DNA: TGTGCCAGCTCACCACCCGACAGGGCAACCTACGAGCAGTACTTC. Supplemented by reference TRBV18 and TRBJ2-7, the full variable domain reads NAGVMQNPRHLVRRRGQEARLRCSPMKGHSHVYWYRQLPEEGLKFMVYLQKENIIDESGMPKERFSAEFPKEGPSILRIQQVVRGDSAAYFCASSPPDRATYEQYFGPGTRLTVT.

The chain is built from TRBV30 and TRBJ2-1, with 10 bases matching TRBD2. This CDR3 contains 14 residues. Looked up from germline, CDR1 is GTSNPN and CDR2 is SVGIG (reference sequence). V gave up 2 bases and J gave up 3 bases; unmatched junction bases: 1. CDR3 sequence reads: CAWSQREGYNEQFF. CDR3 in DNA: TGTGCCTGGAGTCAGCGGGAGGGCTACAATGAGCAGTTCTTC. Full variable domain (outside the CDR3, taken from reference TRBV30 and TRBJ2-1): SQTIHQWPATLVQPVGSPLSLECTVEGTSNPNLYWYRQAAGRGLQLLFYSVGIGQISSEVPQNLSASRPQDRQFILSSKKLLLSDSGFYLCAWSQREGYNEQFFGPGTRLTVL.

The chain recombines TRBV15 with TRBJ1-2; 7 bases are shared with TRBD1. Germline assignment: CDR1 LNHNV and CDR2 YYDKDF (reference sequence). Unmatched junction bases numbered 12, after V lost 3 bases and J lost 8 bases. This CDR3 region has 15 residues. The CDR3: CATSSPQQGLLGYTF. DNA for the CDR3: TGTGCCACCAGCAGTCCTCAACAGGGGTTACTCGGCTACACCTTC.

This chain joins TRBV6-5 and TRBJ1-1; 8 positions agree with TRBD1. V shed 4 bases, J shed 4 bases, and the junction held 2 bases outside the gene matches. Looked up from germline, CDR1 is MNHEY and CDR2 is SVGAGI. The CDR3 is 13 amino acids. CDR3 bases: TGTGCCAGCAGTTCAGGGGGCGGCACTGAAGCTTTCTTT. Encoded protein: CASSSGGGTEAFF.

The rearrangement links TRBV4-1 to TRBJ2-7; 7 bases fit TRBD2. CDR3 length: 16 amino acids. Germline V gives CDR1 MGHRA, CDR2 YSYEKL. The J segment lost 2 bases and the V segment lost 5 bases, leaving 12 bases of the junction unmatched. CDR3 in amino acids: CASSVGVLAAPYEQYF. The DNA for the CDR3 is TGCGCCAGCAGCGTGGGAGTTCTAGCGGCCCCCTACGAGCAGTACTTC.

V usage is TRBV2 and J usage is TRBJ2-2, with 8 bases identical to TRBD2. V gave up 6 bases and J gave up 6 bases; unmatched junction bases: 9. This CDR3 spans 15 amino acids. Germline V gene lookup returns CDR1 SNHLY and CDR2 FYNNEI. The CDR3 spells CASRLRGGPAGELFF. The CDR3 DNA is TGTGCCAGCAGACTCCGGGGGGGCCCGGCCGGGGAGCTGTTTTTT.

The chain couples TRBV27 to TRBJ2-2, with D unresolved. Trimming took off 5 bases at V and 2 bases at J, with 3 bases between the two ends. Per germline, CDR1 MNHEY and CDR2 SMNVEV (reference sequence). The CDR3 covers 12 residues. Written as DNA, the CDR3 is TGTGCCAGCAGTCCAAACACCGGGGAGCTGTTTTTT. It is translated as CASSPNTGELFF.

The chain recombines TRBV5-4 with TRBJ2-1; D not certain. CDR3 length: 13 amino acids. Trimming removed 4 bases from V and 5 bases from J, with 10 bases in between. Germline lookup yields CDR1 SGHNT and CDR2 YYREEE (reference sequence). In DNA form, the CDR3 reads TGTGCCAGCAGCCAGGACCAGCACAATGAGCAGTTCTTC. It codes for CASSQDQHNEQFF.

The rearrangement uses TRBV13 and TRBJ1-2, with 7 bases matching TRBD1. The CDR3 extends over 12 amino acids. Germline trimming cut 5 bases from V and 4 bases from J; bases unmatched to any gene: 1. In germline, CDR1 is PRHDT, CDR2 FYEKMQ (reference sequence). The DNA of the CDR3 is TGTGCCAGCAGCGAGGGGGCCTATGGCTACACCTTC. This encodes CASSEGAYGYTF.

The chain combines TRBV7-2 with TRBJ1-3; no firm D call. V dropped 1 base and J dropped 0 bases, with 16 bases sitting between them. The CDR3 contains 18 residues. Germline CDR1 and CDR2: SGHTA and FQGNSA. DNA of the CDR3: TGTGCCAGCAGCTTAGGGCCAGCCTCTACTATCTCTGGAAACACCATATATTTT. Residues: CASSLGPASTISGNTIYF.

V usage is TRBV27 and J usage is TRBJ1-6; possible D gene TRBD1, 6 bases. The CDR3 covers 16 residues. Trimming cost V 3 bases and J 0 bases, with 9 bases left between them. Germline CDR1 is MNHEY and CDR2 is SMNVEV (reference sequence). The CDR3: CASSFQGPSYNSPLHF. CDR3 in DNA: TGTGCCAGCAGTTTCCAGGGGCCCTCCTATAATTCACCCCTCCACTTT.

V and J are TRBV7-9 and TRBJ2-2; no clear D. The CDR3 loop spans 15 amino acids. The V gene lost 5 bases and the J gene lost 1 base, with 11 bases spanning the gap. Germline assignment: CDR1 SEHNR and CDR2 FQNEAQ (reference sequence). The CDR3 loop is CASSLTQVNTGELFF. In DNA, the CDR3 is TGTGCCAGCAGCCTCACTCAGGTGAACACCGGGGAGCTGTTTTTT.

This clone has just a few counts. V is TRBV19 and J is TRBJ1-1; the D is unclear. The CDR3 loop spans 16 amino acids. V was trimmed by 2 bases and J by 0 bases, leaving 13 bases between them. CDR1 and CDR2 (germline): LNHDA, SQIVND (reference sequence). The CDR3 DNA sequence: TGTGCCAGTAGTATACTCCAGCTTCAGATGAACACTGAAGCTTTCTTT. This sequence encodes CASSILQLQMNTEAFF.

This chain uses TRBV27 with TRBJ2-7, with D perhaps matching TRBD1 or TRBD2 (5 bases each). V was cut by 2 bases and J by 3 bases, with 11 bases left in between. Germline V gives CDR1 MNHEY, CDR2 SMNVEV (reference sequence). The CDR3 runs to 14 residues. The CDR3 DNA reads TGTGCCAGCAGTTTAGGAGCGGACAACTACGAGCAGTACTTC. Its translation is CASSLGADNYEQYF.

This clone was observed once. This chain's CDR3 is CASTGDTEAFF. The DNA for the CDR3 is TGTGCCAGCACAGGGGACACTGAAGCTTTCTTT. This rearrangement joins TRBV2 to TRBJ1-1, with D possibly being TRBD1 (6 bases). CDR1 and CDR2 from the germline V gene are SNHLY and FYNNEI. The CDR3 totals 11 residues. The ends were cut back, 7 bases at V and 3 bases at J, with 6 bases in the middle.

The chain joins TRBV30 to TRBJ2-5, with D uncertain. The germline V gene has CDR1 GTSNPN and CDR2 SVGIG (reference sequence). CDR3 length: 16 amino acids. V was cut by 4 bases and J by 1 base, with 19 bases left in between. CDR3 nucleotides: TGTGCCTGGAACGACTCCCCGTTGCAGGCCCAAGAGACCCAGTACTTC. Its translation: CAWNDSPLQAQETQYF.

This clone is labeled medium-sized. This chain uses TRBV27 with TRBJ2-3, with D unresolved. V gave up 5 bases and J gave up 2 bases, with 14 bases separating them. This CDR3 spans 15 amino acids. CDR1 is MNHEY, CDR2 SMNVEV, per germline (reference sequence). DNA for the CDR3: TGTGCCAGCAGTGCCCTGAGTGTGGTCACAGATACGCAGTATTTT. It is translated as CASSALSVVTDTQYF.

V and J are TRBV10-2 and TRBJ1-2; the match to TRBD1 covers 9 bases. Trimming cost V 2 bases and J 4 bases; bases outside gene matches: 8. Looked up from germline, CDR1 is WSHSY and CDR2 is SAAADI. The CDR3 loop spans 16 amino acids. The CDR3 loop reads CASSEQNRDRVYGYTF. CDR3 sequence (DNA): TGCGCCAGCAGTGAGCAGAACCGGGACAGGGTCTATGGCTACACCTTC.

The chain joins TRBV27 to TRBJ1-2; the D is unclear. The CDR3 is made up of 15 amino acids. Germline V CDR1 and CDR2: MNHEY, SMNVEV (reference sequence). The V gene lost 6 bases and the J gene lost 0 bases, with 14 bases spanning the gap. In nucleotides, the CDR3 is TGTGCCAGCAGGGGTATGACCTCAGCTAACTATGGCTACACCTTC. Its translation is CASRGMTSANYGYTF.

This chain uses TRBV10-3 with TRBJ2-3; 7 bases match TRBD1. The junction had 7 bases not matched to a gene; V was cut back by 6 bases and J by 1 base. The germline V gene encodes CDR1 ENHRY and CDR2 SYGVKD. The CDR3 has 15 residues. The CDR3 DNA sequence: TGTGCCATCAGGGCCCCAGGGACAGGCACAGATACGCAGTATTTT. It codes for CAIRAPGTGTDTQYF.

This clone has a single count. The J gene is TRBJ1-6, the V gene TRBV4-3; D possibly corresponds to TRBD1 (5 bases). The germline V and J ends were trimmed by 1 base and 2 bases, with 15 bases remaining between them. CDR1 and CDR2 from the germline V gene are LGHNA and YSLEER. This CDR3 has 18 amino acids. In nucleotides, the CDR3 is TGCGCCAGCAGCCAAGTTGGCTCCGGGGCAGCCTATAATTCACCCCTCCACTTT. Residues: CASSQVGSGAAYNSPLHF.